The entry below gives a single T cell receptor beta chain sequence along with its context. Its antigen remains unknown. Other DNA sequences in this sample translate to the same CDR3. This specimen comes from a study of T cells in localized non-small cell lung cancer. Broader study findings: Longer overall survival associated with higher blood T cell density; shorter survival with higher adjacent-lung clonality. In adjacent lung, a median around 50 of the top 100 tumor clones were found.

Germline CDR1 and CDR2: SGHRS and YFSETQ. CDR3 length: 13 amino acids. The V end lost 3 bases, the J end lost 2 bases, and 8 bases lay between the germline ends. Sequencing was performed with immunoSEQ multiplex PCR; in TCRdb, only in-frame clones are kept and a portion is missing. The sample has nearly 40,000 clones; around 84% are singletons. The source is a man aged 18 to 49 with stage I lung adenocarcinoma. This sample comprised peripheral blood, obtained before any cancer treatment. V gene TRBV5-1 combines with J gene TRBJ1-2, with D possibly TRBD1 on 6 matching bases. The CDR3 nucleotides read TGCGCCAGCAGCTCTACAGGGAACTATGGCTACACCTTC. It yields the protein CASSSTGNYGYTF.